The source of this TCR beta chain is a study of radiation and T cells in renal cell carcinoma. Whole-study findings and limits: No pretreatment tumor biopsies were available for baseline clonotypes.

Profiling relied on immunoSEQ multiplex PCR, and the TCRdb table lists in-frame clones only, not all of them. The table records 140,000 to 150,000 clones, about 88% of them present only once. The CDR3 spans 15 residues. The junction had 5 bases not matched to a gene; V was cut back by 4 bases and J by 7 bases. Germline CDR1 and CDR2: LNHDA and SQIVND (reference sequence). A word on this clone: Its antigen is not known.

Time point specified: baseline pretreatment blood. Treatment here: 15 Gy SBRT to primary tumor, nephrectomy 4 weeks later. After SBRT, blood was collected at 2 and 4 weeks, plus baseline. Clear cell pathology was present in this patient's renal cell carcinoma. The sample here was blood, taken from a patient whose treatment included radiotherapy and nephrectomy. The TCR originated in a woman between 65 and 79 years old with renal cell carcinoma. V usage is TRBV19 and J usage is TRBJ1-5; 12 bases fit TRBD1. The CDR3 region is CASSKGQGATQPQHF. For the CDR3, the DNA is TGTGCCAGTAGTAAGGGACAGGGGGCTACGCAGCCCCAGCATTTT.